A single sample is the source of the 7 T cell receptor beta chains below, sequenced in a study of shared clonotypes between healthy human individuals. Sequenced by immunoSEQ multiplex PCR; TCRdb stores in-frame clones only, minus some. The sample yields 660,000 or so clones, around 96% seen once. Terminally differentiated effector memory CD45RA+ cells were left out of the naive CD8 fraction, which was CD45RO-negative and positively selected for CCR7. The sequencing sample was made of naive CD8+ T cells sorted from blood. These receptors originate from a woman in her 30s in good health.

The rearrangement links TRBV27 to TRBJ2-7; D may be TRBD1 (7 bases). The CDR3 has 15 residues. Per the germline V gene, CDR1 is MNHEY and CDR2 is SMNVEV (reference sequence). Between the trimmed V and J ends, which lost 6 bases and 2 bases, there was a span of 17 bases. CDR3 nucleotide sequence: TGTGCCAGCAGGCCAGGGGGAGGACCCGCCTACGAGCAGTACTTC. Protein product: CASRPGGGPAYEQYF.

This clone was counted a single time. The chain combines TRBV7-9 with TRBJ2-7, with TRBD1 as a possible D gene (5 bases). V lost 7 bases and J lost 0, with 10 bases in between. Germline V lookup: CDR1 SEHNR, CDR2 FQNEAQ (reference sequence). The CDR3 is 13 amino acids. CDR3 sequence (DNA): TGTGCCAGCACCCCAGACAGCTCCTACGAGCAGTACTTC. Translation: CASTPDSSYEQYF.

This chain uses TRBV15 with TRBJ1-5; D perhaps matches TRBD1 (5 bases). The CDR3 is 15 residues long. CDR1 is LNHNV, CDR2 YYDKDF, per germline (reference sequence). V was pared by 0 bases and J by 7 bases, with 13 bases between. The CDR3 loop reads CATSRDQGMGQPQHF. The CDR3 DNA sequence: TGTGCCACCAGCAGAGATCAGGGTATGGGGCAGCCCCAGCATTTT.

V and J are TRBV28 and TRBJ1-5, with no clear D. This CDR3 region has 14 residues. Trimming cost V 3 bases and J 3 bases, with 9 bases left between them. In germline, CDR1 is MDHEN, CDR2 SYDVKM. The CDR3 reads CASSLYRPNQPQHF. The CDR3 DNA sequence: TGTGCCAGCAGTTTGTACAGACCCAATCAGCCCCAGCATTTT.

V gene TRBV28 combines with J gene TRBJ1-2, with D hard to call. The germline V gene encodes CDR1 MDHEN and CDR2 SYDVKM. Trimming left V 7 bases short and J 4 bases short, with 19 bases between. This CDR3 region has 15 residues. The DNA for the CDR3 is TGTGCCAGCAATTCCCCTCGAGACGCAAGCTATGGCTACACCTTC. Its protein product is CASNSPRDASYGYTF.

This chain joins TRBV2 and TRBJ2-3; 7 bases are shared with TRBD2. V trimming: 9 bases; J trimming: 3 bases; junction bases outside the gene matches: 3. This CDR3 region has 12 residues. CDR1 is SNHLY, CDR2 FYNNEI, per germline. The CDR3 DNA is TGTGCCAGAGCGGGGAGTACAGATACGCAGTATTTT. Translated: CARAGSTDTQYF.

The chain joins TRBV27 to TRBJ2-5; perhaps TRBD2 as D (5 bases). V was pared by 0 bases and J by 6 bases, with 14 bases between. The length of the CDR3 is 15 residues. The germline V gene encodes CDR1 MNHEY and CDR2 SMNVEV (reference sequence). Written as DNA, the CDR3 is TGTGCCAGCAGTTTATCGATCGAGGGTAGTCAGACCCAGTACTTC. Its translation: CASSLSIEGSQTQYF.